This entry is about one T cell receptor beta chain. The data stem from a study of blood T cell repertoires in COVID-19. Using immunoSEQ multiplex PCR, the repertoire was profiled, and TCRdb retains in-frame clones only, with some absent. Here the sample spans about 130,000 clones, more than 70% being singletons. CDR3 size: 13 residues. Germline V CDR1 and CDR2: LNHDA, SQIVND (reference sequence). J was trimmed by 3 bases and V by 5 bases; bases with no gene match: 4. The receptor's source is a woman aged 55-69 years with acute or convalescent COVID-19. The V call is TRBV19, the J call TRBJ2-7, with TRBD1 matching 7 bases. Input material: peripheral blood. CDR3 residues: CASSLRGHYEQYF. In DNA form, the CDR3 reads TGTGCCAGTAGTTTAAGGGGGCACTACGAGCAGTACTTC.